Each of the 27 T cell receptor beta chains below was sequenced from the same sample in a study. TCRdb re-analysed the 5' RACE reads in MiXCR, keeping a single row per CDR3 protein. The data contain about 46,000 distinct CDR3 sequences, roughly 30% of them singletons. Sequencing input: naive CD4+ T cells sorted from blood. Subset noted: naive CD4+ T cells, CD4+CD45RA+CD25-. The source of these receptors is a female donor with breast cancer.

This chain links TRBV7-8 with TRBJ1-3; D is possibly TRBD1 (5 bases). Germline V gives CDR1 SGHVS, CDR2 FQNEAQ. Trimming shortened V by 2 bases and J by 2 bases, and 10 bases separated the two germline ends. This CDR3 comprises 15 residues. The CDR3 is CASSLRWGTGNTIYF. The CDR3 DNA reads as TGTGCCAGCAGCTTACGATGGGGGACTGGAAACACCATATATTTT.

The CDR3 loop reads CASSWQLASVETQYF. DNA for the CDR3: TGCGCCAGCAGCTGGCAACTAGCGTCTGTAGAGACCCAGTACTTC. The chain carries TRBV5-1 and TRBJ2-5, with 7 bases fitting TRBD2. The CDR3 is 15 amino acids. Germline CDR1 is SGHRS and CDR2 is YFSETQ. The trim removed 3 bases at V and 4 bases at J, leaving 9 bases unmatched.

The chain couples TRBV2 to TRBJ1-2; no clear D gene. This CDR3 has 12 amino acids. The germline V gene has CDR1 SNHLY and CDR2 FYNNEI. The V gene lost 5 bases and the J gene lost 6 bases, with 10 bases spanning the gap. The CDR3 loop is CASSRTRNGYTF. The CDR3 DNA reads TGTGCCAGCAGTCGGACCAGAAATGGCTACACCTTC.

Only a few counts were recorded for this clonotype. J is TRBJ2-7 and V is TRBV2, with 9 bases identical to TRBD2. This CDR3 spans 14 amino acids. CDR1 and CDR2 from the germline V gene are SNHLY and FYNNEI. V lost 2 bases and J lost 3; bases outside the gene matches: 2. The CDR3 sequence is CASSELAGIYEQYF. Written as DNA, the CDR3 is TGTGCCAGCAGTGAACTAGCGGGAATCTACGAGCAGTACTTC.

V is TRBV30 and J is TRBJ2-7; no clear D gene. V was pared by 0 bases and J by 6 bases, with 6 bases between. This CDR3 comprises 11 residues. Germline V gives CDR1 GTSNPN, CDR2 SVGIG (reference sequence). CDR3 DNA sequence: TGTGCCTGGAGTGTAACCCTCGAGCAGTACTTC. Its protein is CAWSVTLEQYF.

This clonotype was counted many times. V gene TRBV27 combines with J gene TRBJ2-7; possible D gene TRBD2, 5 bases. Trimming took off 1 base at V and 7 bases at J, with 20 bases between the two ends. Looked up from germline, CDR1 is MNHEY and CDR2 is SMNVEV (reference sequence). The CDR3 sequence is 16 residues long. The CDR3 nucleotides are TGTGCCAGCAGTTTATTGTCGGTGGCGGGTATGGGGGAGCAGTACTTC. It specifies CASSLLSVAGMGEQYF.

This clonotype was picked up a small number of times. The genes are TRBV4-3 and TRBJ2-5; no definite D call. CDR3 size: 14 residues. Trimming removed 0 bases at V and 2 bases at J, with 7 bases between. CDR1 is LGHNA and CDR2 is YSLEER in the germline V gene. CDR3 loop: CASSQETRQETQYF. The CDR3 coding sequence is TGCGCCAGCAGCCAAGAAACGAGACAAGAGACCCAGTACTTC.

This clonotype appeared many times. The chain joins TRBV7-9 to TRBJ1-1; D is uncertain. CDR3 length: 13 amino acids. V lost 2 bases and J lost 1, with 5 bases in between. Germline V gene lookup returns CDR1 SEHNR and CDR2 FQNEAQ (reference sequence). Here the CDR3 reads CASSLSGNTEAFF. The CDR3 nucleotides are TGTGCCAGCAGCTTATCGGGGAACACTGAAGCTTTCTTT. The entire variable domain, with the rest obtained from reference TRBV7-9 and TRBJ1-1, is as follows: DTGVSQNPRHKITKRGQNVTFRCDPISEHNRLYWYRQTLGQGPEFLTYFQNEAQLEKSRLLSDRFSAERPKGSFSTLEIQRTEQGDSAMYLCASSLSGNTEAFFGQGTRLTVV.

By share of the sample, this clonotype is medium-sized (0.01 to 0.1%). The gene calls are TRBV20-1 and TRBJ2-7; D call uncertain. The CDR3 is 8 residues long. Germline V gene sequence: CDR1 DFQATT, CDR2 SNEGSKA (reference sequence). Deletions cut 5 bases from V and 9 bases from J, with 5 bases between. The DNA for the CDR3 is TGCAGTGCTCCACGGCAGTACTTC. It is translated as CSAPRQYF.

The chain couples TRBV6-6 to TRBJ2-6, with 7 bases identical to TRBD1. Per the germline V gene, CDR1 is MNHNY and CDR2 is SVGAGI (reference sequence). V shed 5 bases and J 4 bases; nucleotides not matched to a gene: 11. The CDR3 length is 17 residues. The CDR3 DNA reads as TGTGCCAGCAGTCCTCGACAGGGTATATTGGGGGCCAACGTCCTGACTTTC. This encodes CASSPRQGILGANVLTF.

A few counts support this clonotype. The chain couples TRBV15 to TRBJ1-2, with D unresolved. This CDR3 region has 15 residues. V lost 0 bases, J lost 0 bases, and 8 bases lay in between. Germline assignment: CDR1 LNHNV and CDR2 YYDKDF (reference sequence). Here the CDR3 reads CATSRDSAANYGYTF. The CDR3 region has the DNA TGTGCCACCAGCAGAGATTCCGCAGCTAACTATGGCTACACCTTC.

This clonotype was recorded at least ten times. The chain carries TRBV7-2 and TRBJ2-4; 9 bases map to TRBD2. Trimming cost V 5 bases and J 9 bases; bases outside gene matches: 2. This CDR3 has 12 amino acids. The germline V gene has CDR1 SGHTA and CDR2 FQGNSA. The CDR3 region is CASSPRGGIQYF. The CDR3 DNA is TGTGCCAGCAGCCCGCGGGGGGGCATTCAGTACTTC.

Comment on this clonotype: The junction shows a germline mismatch at one end, possibly a read error. V is TRBV4-2 and J is TRBJ2-7; a possible D gene is TRBD2 (6 bases). CDR1 is LGHNA and CDR2 is YNFKEQ in the germline V gene. CDR3 length: 15 amino acids. In DNA form, the CDR3 reads TGTGTCAGCAGCCAAGATCGGCGGGGTGTCGACGAGCAGTACTTC. This encodes CVSSQDRRGVDEQYF.

To note about this clonotype: This may be a read error: a much more frequent sequence differs by one nucleotide. CDR3 protein: CASSQFPEWGTSYGYTF. The CDR3 DNA follows: TGCGCCAGCAGCCAATTCCCGGAGTGGGGAACCAGCTATGGCTACACCTTC. The gene calls are TRBV4-1 and TRBJ1-2, with D uncertain. The germline CDR1 and CDR2 sequences are MGHRA and YSYEKL. V shed 2 bases and J shed 4 bases, with 20 bases lying between them. CDR3 length: 17 amino acids.

This clonotype was counted only a few times. One end of the junction varies from germline; a read error may be responsible. The genes are TRBV27 and TRBJ2-2; D tentatively fits TRBD1 or TRBD2 (6 bases each). CDR3 length equals 13 residues. The germline CDR1 and CDR2 sequences are MNHEY and SMNVEV (reference sequence). For the CDR3, the DNA is TGTGCCAGCAGTTTAGGGGGACACGGGGGGCTGTTTTTT. Translated, it gives CASSLGGHGGLFF.

The chain combines TRBV7-9 with TRBJ2-7; either TRBD1 or TRBD2 may fit D (6 bases each). CDR3 length: 15 amino acids. The V gene's germline CDR1 is SEHNR and CDR2 FQNEAQ (reference sequence). V lost 1 base and J 3 bases, leaving 13 bases between the germline ends. The CDR3 sequence: CASSLGPGGGYEQYF. In DNA form, the CDR3 reads TGTGCCAGCAGCTTAGGCCCCGGAGGGGGCTACGAGCAGTACTTC.

This clonotype appeared many times. The genes are TRBV6-5 and TRBJ2-3; no reliable D call. Germline loops: CDR1 MNHEY, CDR2 SVGAGI. V lost 2 bases and J 3 bases, leaving 6 bases between the germline ends. The CDR3 length is 13 residues. In DNA form, the CDR3 reads TGTGCCAGCAGTTACAAACAGACAGATACGCAGTATTTT. Amino acid sequence: CASSYKQTDTQYF.

As concerns this clonotype: At one of its ends the junction is not consistent with the germline gene, which may arise from a read error. This chain joins TRBV6-5 and TRBJ2-3; the match to TRBD2 covers 10 bases. Germline V gene sequence: CDR1 MNHEY, CDR2 SVGAGI. The CDR3 runs 18 residues. CDR3 region: CTSSYGGLAGVGADTQYF. The CDR3 nucleotides read TGTACCAGCAGTTACGGCGGGCTAGCGGGAGTGGGGGCAGATACGCAGTATTTT.

This clonotype has only a few counts. The chain links TRBV20-1 to TRBJ2-1; 8 bases map to TRBD1. The germline V gene encodes CDR1 DFQATT and CDR2 SNEGSKA (reference sequence). Trimming removed 3 bases from V and 6 bases from J; junction bases left unmatched: 13. The CDR3 totals 16 residues. The CDR3 sequence is CSASGSTGEFFNEQFF. CDR3 coding DNA: TGCAGTGCTAGTGGTTCGACAGGGGAGTTTTTCAATGAGCAGTTCTTC.

This clonotype was found a few times. V and J are TRBV6-5 and TRBJ1-2; no reliable D call. This CDR3 region has 14 residues. The ends were cut back, 2 bases at V and 8 bases at J, with 15 bases in the middle. In germline, CDR1 is MNHEY, CDR2 SVGAGI. In nucleotides, the CDR3 is TGTGCCAGCAGTTACGATTTCGGGTTGCGGGGCTACACCTTC. Translating it yields CASSYDFGLRGYTF.

The V call is TRBV3-1, the J call TRBJ2-1, with D possibly called TRBD1 or TRBD2 (5 bases each). The CDR3 totals 13 residues. V lost 5 bases and J lost 6, with 11 bases in between. CDR1 and CDR2 (germline): LGHDT, YNNKEL (reference sequence). CDR3 DNA: TGTGCCAGCAGCGACGAGGGGAGCAATGAGCAGTTCTTC. This sequence encodes CASSDEGSNEQFF.

This clonotype was found a few times. J is TRBJ2-6 and V is TRBV7-3; D may match TRBD1 or TRBD2 (5 bases each). V was shortened by 8 bases and J by 0 bases, with 14 bases between the two germline ends. The CDR3 is made up of 16 amino acids. CDR1 is SGHTA and CDR2 is FQGTGA in the germline V gene. CDR3 in DNA: TGTGCCAGCGGCCCCAGAGGGGACTCTGGGGCCAACGTCCTGACTTTC. Its translation: CASGPRGDSGANVLTF.

Comment on this clonotype: A much larger clone is a single base away; this may be a read error. V is TRBV28 and J is TRBJ2-7; D not certain. Looked up from germline, CDR1 is MDHEN and CDR2 is SYDVKM. CDR3 length: 14 amino acids. CDR3 protein: CAGSPGRVGYEQYF. DNA of the CDR3: TGTGCCGGCAGTCCCGGACGGGTGGGGTACGAGCAGTACTTC. The full variable domain, its missing parts supplied by reference TRBV28 and TRBJ2-7, is DVKVTQSSRYLVKRTGEKVFLECVQDMDHENMFWYRQDPGLGLRLIYFSYDVKMKEKGDIPEGYSVSREKKERFSLILESASTNQTSMYLCAGSPGRVGYEQYFGPGTRLTVT.

The V gene is TRBV18, the J gene TRBJ1-5; D gene uncertain. This CDR3 contains 13 residues. CDR1 is KGHSH and CDR2 is LQKENI in the germline V gene. Trimming removed 6 bases from V and 1 base from J, with 7 bases in between. As DNA, the CDR3 is TGTGCCAGCTCCCAGGCAAGCAATCAGCCCCAGCATTTT. As protein: CASSQASNQPQHF.

V gene TRBV6-1 combines with J gene TRBJ2-5; TRBD1 matches 8 bases. The CDR3 covers 16 residues. Germline CDR1 MNHNS, CDR2 SASEGT. V lost 1 base and J lost 6; bases outside the gene matches: 10. The CDR3 sequence is CASSEEGDRTWKTQYF. The DNA for the CDR3 is TGTGCCAGCAGTGAAGAGGGGGACAGGACCTGGAAGACCCAGTACTTC.

The chain joins TRBV5-1 to TRBJ2-7; D is possibly TRBD2 (5 bases). Deletions cut 0 bases from V and 4 bases from J, with 14 bases between. CDR1 and CDR2 (germline): SGHRS, YFSETQ. The CDR3 sequence is 15 residues long. In nucleotides, the CDR3 is TGCGCCAGCAGCTTGGGAGGGCTAGTACCATACGAGCAGTACTTC. Translation gives CASSLGGLVPYEQYF.

This clonotype was counted only a few times. The chain is built from TRBV6-2 or TRBV6-3 and TRBJ1-4; tentative D call: TRBD1 (6 bases). CDR1 MNHEY and CDR2 SVGEGT come from the germline V gene. V was clipped by 0 bases and J by 5 bases, with 10 bases between them. The CDR3 sequence is 15 residues long. CDR3 residues: CASSYSTRGNEKLFF. The CDR3 coding sequence is TGTGCCAGCAGTTACTCGACCAGGGGCAATGAAAAACTGTTTTTT.